This T cell receptor (beta chain) is drawn from a study of T cell changes during pregnancy in multiple sclerosis. Libraries were prepared by immunoSEQ multiplex PCR; TCRdb keeps only in-frame clonotypes and omits some of them. The table lists some 80,000 clones, over 90% of them singletons. CDR3 size: 16 residues. V lost 4 bases, J lost 2 bases, and 16 bases lay in between. CDR1 is MGHRA and CDR2 is YSYEKL in the germline V gene. Sequences were derived from peripheral blood, sampled in the second trimester of pregnancy. This chain connects TRBV4-1 to TRBJ2-3, with D possibly matching TRBD2 (6 bases). The source is a female donor with multiple sclerosis, enrolled in a pregnancy study. In nucleotides, the CDR3 is TGCGCCAGCAGCCCCGTCATGGGACTCCCCACAGATACGCAGTATTTT. Protein product: CASSPVMGLPTDTQYF.